What follows describes a single T cell receptor (beta chain). The same CDR3 also results from other DNA sequences found in this sample. This sample was taken from a study of blood T cell repertoires in COVID-19. Study details: The analysed material was cDNA or gDNA that came from T cells, B-cell-depleted T cells, or PBMCs.

V lost 3 bases and J 7 bases, leaving 11 bases between the germline ends. Germline lookup yields CDR1 SGDLS and CDR2 YYNGEE. The CDR3 runs to 13 residues. In the authors' workflow: Amplified reference gene primers provided the basis for estimating nucleated cell counts. This table comes from immunoSEQ multiplex PCR, and its TCRdb copy is limited to in-frame clones, with some not included. From that table come the V and J calls and clone size; the DNA was used to work out D and trimming. The sample holds 200,000 to 300,000 clones, approximately 89% seen once. Sequenced sample: peripheral blood. The sequence came from a woman between 45 and 65 years old with acute or convalescent COVID-19. The rearrangement links TRBV9 to TRBJ1-5; D may be TRBD1 (5 bases). The CDR3 here is CASSAGADQPQHF. The CDR3 DNA follows: TGTGCCAGCAGCGCTGGGGCCGACCAGCCCCAGCATTTT. The whole variable domain, remainder taken from reference TRBV9 and TRBJ1-5, is DSGVTQTPKHLITATGQRVTLRCSPRSGDLSVYWYQQSLDQGLQFLIQYYNGEERAKGNILERFSAQQFPDLHSELNLSSLELGDSALYFCASSAGADQPQHFGDGTRLSIL.